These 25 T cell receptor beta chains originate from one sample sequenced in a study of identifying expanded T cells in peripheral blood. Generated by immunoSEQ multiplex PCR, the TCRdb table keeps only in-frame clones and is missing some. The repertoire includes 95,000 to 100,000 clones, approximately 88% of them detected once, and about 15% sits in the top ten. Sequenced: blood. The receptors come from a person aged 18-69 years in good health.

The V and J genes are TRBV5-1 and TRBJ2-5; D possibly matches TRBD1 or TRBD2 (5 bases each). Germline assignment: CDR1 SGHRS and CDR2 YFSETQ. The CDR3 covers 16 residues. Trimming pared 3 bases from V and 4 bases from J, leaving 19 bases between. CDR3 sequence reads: CASSSPGAGKGETQYF. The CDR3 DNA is TGCGCCAGCAGCTCCCCCGGGGCAGGGAAGGGAGAGACCCAGTACTTC.

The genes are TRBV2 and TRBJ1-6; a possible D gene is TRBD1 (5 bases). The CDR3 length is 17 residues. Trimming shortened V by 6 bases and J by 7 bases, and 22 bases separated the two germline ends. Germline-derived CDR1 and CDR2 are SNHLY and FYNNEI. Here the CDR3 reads CASSLLSGVHYNSPLHF. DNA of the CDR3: TGTGCCAGCAGCTTGCTATCGGGGGTCCATTACAATTCACCCCTCCACTTT.

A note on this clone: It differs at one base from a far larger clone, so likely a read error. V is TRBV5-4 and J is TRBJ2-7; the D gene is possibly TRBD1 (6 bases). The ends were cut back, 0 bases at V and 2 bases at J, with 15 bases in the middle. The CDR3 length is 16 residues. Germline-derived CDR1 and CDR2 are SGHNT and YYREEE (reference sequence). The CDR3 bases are TGTGCCAGCAGCTTGGAAAGCCGGGACACCACCTACGAGCAGTACTTC. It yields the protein CASSLESRDTTYEQYF.

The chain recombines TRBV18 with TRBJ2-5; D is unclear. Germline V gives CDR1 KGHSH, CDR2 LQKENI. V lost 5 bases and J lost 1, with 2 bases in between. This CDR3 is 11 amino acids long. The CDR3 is CASSAQETQYF. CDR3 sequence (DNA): TGTGCCAGCTCAGCCCAAGAGACCCAGTACTTC.

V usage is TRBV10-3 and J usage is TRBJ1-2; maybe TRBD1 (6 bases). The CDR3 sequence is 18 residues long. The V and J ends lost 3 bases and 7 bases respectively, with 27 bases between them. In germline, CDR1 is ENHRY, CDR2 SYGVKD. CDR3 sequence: CAISDPTRQTGWKGGYTF. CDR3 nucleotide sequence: TGTGCCATCAGTGATCCCACCAGGCAGACAGGTTGGAAGGGTGGCTACACCTTC.

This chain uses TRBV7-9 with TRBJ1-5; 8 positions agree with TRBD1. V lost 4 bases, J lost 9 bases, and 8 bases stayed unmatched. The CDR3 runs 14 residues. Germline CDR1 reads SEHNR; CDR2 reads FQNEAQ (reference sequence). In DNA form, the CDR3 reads TGTGCCAGCAGCTCGGGACAGGTTCCCTGGCCCCAGCATTTT. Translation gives CASSSGQVPWPQHF. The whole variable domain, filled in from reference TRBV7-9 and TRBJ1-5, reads DTGVSQNPRHKITKRGQNVTFRCDPISEHNRLYWYRQTLGQGPEFLTYFQNEAQLEKSRLLSDRFSAERPKGSFSTLEIQRTEQGDSAMYLCASSSGQVPWPQHFGDGTRLSIL.

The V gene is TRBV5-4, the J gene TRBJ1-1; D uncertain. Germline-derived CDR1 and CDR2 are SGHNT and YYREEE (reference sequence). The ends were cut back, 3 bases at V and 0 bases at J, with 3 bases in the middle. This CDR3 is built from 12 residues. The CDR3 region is CASSYMNTEAFF. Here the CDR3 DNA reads TGTGCCAGCAGCTACATGAACACTGAAGCTTTCTTT.

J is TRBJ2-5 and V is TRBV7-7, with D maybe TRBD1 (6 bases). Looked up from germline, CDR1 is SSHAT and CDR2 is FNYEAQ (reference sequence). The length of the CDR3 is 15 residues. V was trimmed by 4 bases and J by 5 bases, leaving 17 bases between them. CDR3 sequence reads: CASSYGQGYLETQYF. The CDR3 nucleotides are TGTGCCAGCAGCTACGGTCAGGGGTACCTGGAGACCCAGTACTTC.

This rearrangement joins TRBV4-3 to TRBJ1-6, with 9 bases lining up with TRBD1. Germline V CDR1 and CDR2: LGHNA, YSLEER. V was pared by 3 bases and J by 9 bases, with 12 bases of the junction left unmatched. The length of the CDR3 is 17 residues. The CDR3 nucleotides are TGCGCCAGCAGCCACGCCAGGGTGGGGACAGGGATTTCACCCCTCCACTTT. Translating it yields CASSHARVGTGISPLHF.

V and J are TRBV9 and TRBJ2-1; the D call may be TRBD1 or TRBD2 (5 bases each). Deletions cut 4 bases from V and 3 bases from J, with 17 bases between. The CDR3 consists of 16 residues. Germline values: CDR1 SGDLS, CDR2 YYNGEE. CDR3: CASSPSGTTRYNEQFF. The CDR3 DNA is TGTGCCAGCAGCCCTTCCGGGACCACTCGCTACAATGAGCAGTTCTTC.

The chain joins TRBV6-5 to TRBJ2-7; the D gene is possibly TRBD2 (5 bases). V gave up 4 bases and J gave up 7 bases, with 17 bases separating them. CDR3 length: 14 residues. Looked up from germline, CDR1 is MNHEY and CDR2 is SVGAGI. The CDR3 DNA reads TGTGCCAGCAGTTTGCGGGCCCTCTACGGTGAGCAGTACTTC. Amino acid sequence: CASSLRALYGEQYF.

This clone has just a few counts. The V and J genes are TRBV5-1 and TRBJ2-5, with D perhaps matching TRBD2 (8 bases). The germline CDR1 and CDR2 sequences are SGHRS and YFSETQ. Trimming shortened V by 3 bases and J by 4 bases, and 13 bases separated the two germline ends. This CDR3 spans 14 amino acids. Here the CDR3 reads CASSSGGGRETQYF. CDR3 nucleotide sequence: TGCGCCAGCAGCTCGGGAGGGGGCAGAGAGACCCAGTACTTC.

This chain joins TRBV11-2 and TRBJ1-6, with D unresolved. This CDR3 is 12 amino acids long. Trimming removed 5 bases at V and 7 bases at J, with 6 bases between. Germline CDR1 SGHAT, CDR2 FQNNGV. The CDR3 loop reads CASSGINSPLHF. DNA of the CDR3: TGTGCCAGCAGCGGAATAAATTCACCCCTCCACTTT.

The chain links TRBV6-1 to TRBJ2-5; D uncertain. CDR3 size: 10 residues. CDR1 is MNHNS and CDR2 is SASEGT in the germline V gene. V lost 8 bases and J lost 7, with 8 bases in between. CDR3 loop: CASRSGTQYF. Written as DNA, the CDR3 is TGTGCCAGCCGTTCTGGGACCCAGTACTTC.

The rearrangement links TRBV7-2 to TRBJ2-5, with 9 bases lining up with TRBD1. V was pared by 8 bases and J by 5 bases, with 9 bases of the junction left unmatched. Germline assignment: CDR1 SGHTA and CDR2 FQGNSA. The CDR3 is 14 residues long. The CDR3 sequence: CASGAQGASETQYF. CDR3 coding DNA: TGTGCCAGCGGAGCACAGGGGGCATCCGAGACCCAGTACTTC.

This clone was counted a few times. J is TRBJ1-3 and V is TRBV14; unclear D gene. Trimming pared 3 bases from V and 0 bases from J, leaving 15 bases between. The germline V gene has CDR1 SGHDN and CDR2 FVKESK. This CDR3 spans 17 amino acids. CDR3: CASSHSPRADSGNTIYF. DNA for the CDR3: TGTGCCAGCAGCCACTCGCCCCGGGCGGACTCTGGAAACACCATATATTTT.

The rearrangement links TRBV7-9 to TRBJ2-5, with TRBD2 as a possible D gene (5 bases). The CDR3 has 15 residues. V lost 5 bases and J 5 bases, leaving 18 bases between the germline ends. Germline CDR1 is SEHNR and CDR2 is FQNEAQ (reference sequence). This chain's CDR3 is CASSPAARASETQYF. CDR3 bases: TGTGCCAGCAGCCCAGCTGCGAGGGCGAGTGAGACCCAGTACTTC.

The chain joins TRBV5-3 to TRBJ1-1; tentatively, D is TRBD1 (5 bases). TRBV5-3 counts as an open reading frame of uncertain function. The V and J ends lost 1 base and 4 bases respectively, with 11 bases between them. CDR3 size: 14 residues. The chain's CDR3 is CARSLRVGGTEAFF. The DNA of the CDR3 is TGTGCCAGAAGCTTGCGGGTGGGGGGCACTGAAGCTTTCTTT.

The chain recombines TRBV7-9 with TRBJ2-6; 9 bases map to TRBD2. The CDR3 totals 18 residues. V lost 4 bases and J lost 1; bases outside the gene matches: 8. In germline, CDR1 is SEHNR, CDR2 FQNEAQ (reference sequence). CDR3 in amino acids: CASSSLSGGGSGANVLTF. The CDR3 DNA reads TGTGCCAGCAGCTCCCTTAGCGGGGGAGGGTCTGGGGCCAACGTCCTGACTTTC.

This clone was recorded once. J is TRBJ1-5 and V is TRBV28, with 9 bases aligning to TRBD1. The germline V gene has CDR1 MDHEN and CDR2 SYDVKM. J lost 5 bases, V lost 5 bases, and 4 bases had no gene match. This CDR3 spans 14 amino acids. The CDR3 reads CASSTGQGYQPQHF. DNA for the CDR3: TGTGCCAGCAGTACGGGACAGGGCTATCAGCCCCAGCATTTT.

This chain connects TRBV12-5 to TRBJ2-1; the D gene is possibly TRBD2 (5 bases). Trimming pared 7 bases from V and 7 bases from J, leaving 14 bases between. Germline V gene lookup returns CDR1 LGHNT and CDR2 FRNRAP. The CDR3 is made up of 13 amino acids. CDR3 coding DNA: TGTGCTAGTGCCACAAGACTACGGAATGAGCAGTTCTTC. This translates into CASATRLRNEQFF.

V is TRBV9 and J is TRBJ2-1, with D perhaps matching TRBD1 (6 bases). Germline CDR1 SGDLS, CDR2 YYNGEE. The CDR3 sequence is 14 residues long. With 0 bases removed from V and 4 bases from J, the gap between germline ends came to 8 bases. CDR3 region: CASSVARGYNEQFF. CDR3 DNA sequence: TGTGCCAGCAGCGTAGCTAGGGGGTACAATGAGCAGTTCTTC.

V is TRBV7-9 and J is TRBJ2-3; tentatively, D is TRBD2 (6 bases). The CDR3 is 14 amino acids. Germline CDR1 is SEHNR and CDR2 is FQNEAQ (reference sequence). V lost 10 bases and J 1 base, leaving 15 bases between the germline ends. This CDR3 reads CATRGNSGTDTQYF. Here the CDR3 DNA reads TGTGCCACCCGGGGGAATAGCGGCACAGATACGCAGTATTTT.

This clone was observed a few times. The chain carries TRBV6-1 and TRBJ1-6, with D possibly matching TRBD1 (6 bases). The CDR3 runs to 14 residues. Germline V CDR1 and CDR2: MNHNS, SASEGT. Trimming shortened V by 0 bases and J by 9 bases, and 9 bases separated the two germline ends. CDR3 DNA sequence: TGTGCCAGCAGTGAAGCAGACAGGTTTTCACCCCTCCACTTT. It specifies CASSEADRFSPLHF.

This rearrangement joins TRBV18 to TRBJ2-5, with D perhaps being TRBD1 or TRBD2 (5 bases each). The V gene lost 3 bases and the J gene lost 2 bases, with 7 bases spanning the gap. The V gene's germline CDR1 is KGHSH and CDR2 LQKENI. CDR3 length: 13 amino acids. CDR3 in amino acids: CASSPGRQETQYF. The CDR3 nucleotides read TGTGCCAGCTCACCGGGACGGCAAGAGACCCAGTACTTC.